This is a list of T cell receptor beta chains from one sample in a study of identical twins. TCRdb itself ran the 5' RACE reads through MiXCR, one entry per CDR3 protein. Here the sample spans nearly 200,000 distinct CDR3 sequences, around 15% being singletons. These same records also appear under a second study, on T cells expressing NK-cell markers.

Sequencing input: CD8+ T cells sorted from blood. The source is a woman aged 18-29 years in good health. CDR3s include the opening cysteine and the closing phenylalanine or tryptophan. D genes are given only for firm matches. Clone size is given for some rows only: seen once, a few or many times, or a class if the clone is expanded.

size: NA
D: NA
V: TRBV5-6
J: TRBJ2-7
DNA: TGTGCCAGCAGCTTGGGCGGTAATAAGCAGTACTTC
CDR3: CASSLGGNKQYF

size: NA
D: TRBD2
V: TRBV12-3/TRBV12-4
J: TRBJ2-6
DNA: TGTGCCAGCAGTTTAAGACTAGCGGGAGGCTCTGGGGCCAACGTCCTGACTTTC
CDR3: CASSLRLAGGSGANVLTF

size: many
D: NA
V: TRBV7-3
J: TRBJ2-2
DNA: TGTGCCAGCAGCTATACAGGGATGAACACCGGGGAGCTGTTTTTT
CDR3: CASSYTGMNTGELFF

size: few
D: NA
V: TRBV10-3
J: TRBJ2-2
DNA: TGTGCCATCCTCGCGACTAACGCCGGGGAGCTGTTTTTT
CDR3: CAILATNAGELFF

size: few
D: NA
V: TRBV19
J: TRBJ2-2
DNA: TGTGCCAGTAGTATCCGGGGGAACACCGGGGAGCTGTTTTTT
CDR3: CASSIRGNTGELFF

size: NA
D: NA
V: TRBV5-5
J: TRBJ1-1
DNA: TGTGCCAGCAGCCAAACTAGGACACAGAGTGGAGGGACTGAAGCTTTCTTT
CDR3: CASSQTRTQSGGTEAFF

size: few
D: NA
V: TRBV12-3/TRBV12-4
J: TRBJ2-2
DNA: TGTGCCAGCAGTCTCCAACCATACACCGGGGAGCTGTTTTTT
CDR3: CASSLQPYTGELFF

size: NA
D: NA
V: TRBV12-3/TRBV12-4
J: TRBJ1-2
DNA: TGTGCCAGCACCCTCTCGGGCTATGGCTACACCTTC
CDR3: CASTLSGYGYTF

size: few
D: NA
V: TRBV9
J: TRBJ2-5
DNA: TGTGCCAGCAGCCCGTGGGGAGGTCCAGAGACCCAGTACTTC
CDR3: CASSPWGGPETQYF

size: NA
D: NA
V: TRBV4-1
J: TRBJ1-4
DNA: TGCGCCAGCAGCCATCGAACGCAGGGCACTAATGAAAAACTGTTTTTT
CDR3: CASSHRTQGTNEKLFF

size: NA
D: TRBD2
V: TRBV6-1
J: TRBJ2-1
DNA: TGTGCCAGCAGCTGGACTAGCGGAAGCTCCTACAATGAGCAGTTCTTC
CDR3: CASSWTSGSSYNEQFF

size: NA
D: NA
V: TRBV29-1
J: TRBJ1-1
DNA: TGCAGCGTTGTGGGCAGGGAATTAGGATTT
CDR3: CSVVGRELGF